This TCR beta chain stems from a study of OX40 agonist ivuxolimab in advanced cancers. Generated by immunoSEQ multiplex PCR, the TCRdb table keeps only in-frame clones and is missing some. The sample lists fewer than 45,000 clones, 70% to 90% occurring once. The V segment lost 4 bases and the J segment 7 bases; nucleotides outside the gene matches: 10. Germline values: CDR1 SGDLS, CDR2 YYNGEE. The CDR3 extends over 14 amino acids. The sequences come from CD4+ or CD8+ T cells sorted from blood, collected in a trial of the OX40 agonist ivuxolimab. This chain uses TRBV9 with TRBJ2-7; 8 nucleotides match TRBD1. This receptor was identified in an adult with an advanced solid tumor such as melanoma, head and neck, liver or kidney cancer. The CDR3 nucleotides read TGTGCCAGCAGCCCTCGGACAGGGACGCAGGAGCAGTACTTC. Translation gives CASSPRTGTQEQYF.